Each of the 27 T cell receptor beta chains below was sequenced from the same sample in a study of blood T cells in healthy people across ages (dated by TCRdb to between 2015 and 2016). Library prep was done by 5' RACE. These reads were obtained on an Illumina HiSeq 2500. A second about 6 to 11 cycle PCR used a sample-barcoded 5' primer and a J-beta primer mix. The public reads were quality trimmed at Q25 with fastp and then assembled into clones with MiXCR by TCRdb, keeping productive beta chains. A single entry per CDR3 protein holds the most common genes and DNA from its merged rows. The sample records 1.5 million to 2 million distinct CDR3 sequences, approximately 50% of which are singletons. Jointly, the top ten make up roughly 2.1% of the sample. Specimen: blood. The source of these receptors is a woman in her forties in good health.

In regard to this clonotype: The missing conserved phenylalanine or tryptophan at the end of this CDR3 makes a read error likely. V usage is TRBV28 and J usage is TRBJ2-5; D unresolved. The V end was cut by 2 bases, the J end by 5 bases, with 9 bases between. The CDR3 loop spans 13 amino acids. Germline V gene data show CDR1 as MDHEN and CDR2 as SYDVKM. The DNA for the CDR3 is TGTGCCAGCAGTTTAGGGCCTCGGGAGACCCAGTACTTA. It translates to CASSLGPRETQYL.

The CDR3 is CASSPKGPFNEQFF. CDR3 DNA sequence: TGTGCCAGCAGCCCGAAAGGGCCCTTCAATGAGCAGTTCTTC. This chain connects TRBV7-2 to TRBJ2-1, with D hard to call. CDR3 size: 14 residues. The ends were cut back, 5 bases at V and 6 bases at J, with 14 bases in the middle. In germline, CDR1 is SGHTA, CDR2 FQGNSA.

The chain couples TRBV3-1 to TRBJ2-1, with 9 bases lining up with TRBD2. The germline CDR1 and CDR2 sequences are LGHDT and YNNKEL (reference sequence). Trimming at V came to 0 bases and at J to 6 bases, leaving 3 bases not matched to a gene. The CDR3 spans 15 residues. In DNA, the CDR3 is TGTGCCAGCAGCCAAGAGCGGGGGGGAGGCAATGAGCAGTTCTTC. Protein product: CASSQERGGGNEQFF.

This clonotype was seen a handful of times. The gene calls are TRBV10-3 and TRBJ2-1; 14 nucleotides align to TRBD2. CDR3 length equals 12 residues. Germline CDR1 and CDR2: ENHRY and SYGVKD. The CDR3, as DNA: TGTTCGTCGGGACTAGCGGGGGATGAGCAGTTCTTC. Protein sequence: CSSGLAGDEQFF.

The chain uses TRBV9 and TRBJ1-2; D is uncertain. V lost 6 bases and J lost 0, with 15 bases in between. CDR1 is SGDLS, CDR2 YYNGEE, per germline. The CDR3 extends over 15 amino acids. The CDR3 sequence is CASNREPASNYGYTF. The CDR3 DNA follows: TGTGCCAGCAATCGGGAGCCAGCATCTAACTATGGCTACACCTTC.

CDR3: CASAGLARETQYF. The CDR3 DNA is TGTGCCAGCGCGGGACTAGCACGAGAGACCCAGTACTTC. The chain combines TRBV25-1 with TRBJ2-5; 9 nucleotides align to TRBD2. The V and J ends lost 8 bases and 4 bases, in that order; junction bases with no gene match: 5. Germline V gene sequence: CDR1 MGHDK, CDR2 SYGVNS. This CDR3 is 13 amino acids long. Full variable domain (remainder filled in from reference TRBV25-1 and TRBJ2-5): EADIYQTPRYLVIGTGKKITLECSQTMGHDKMYWYQQDPGMELHLIHYSYGVNSTEKGDLSSESTVSRIRTEHFPLTLESARPSHTSQYLCASAGLARETQYFGPGTRLLVL.

J is TRBJ1-5 and V is TRBV6-1; D perhaps matches TRBD1 (5 bases). With 1 base removed from V and 3 bases from J, the gap between germline ends came to 16 bases. The germline CDR1 and CDR2 sequences are MNHNS and SASEGT. The CDR3 length is 17 residues. The CDR3: CASSEEEGRGFNQPQHF. For the CDR3, the DNA is TGTGCCAGCAGTGAAGAGGAAGGACGGGGGTTCAATCAGCCCCAGCATTTT.

The J gene is TRBJ2-1, the V gene TRBV6-5; D is unclear. V gave up 4 bases and J gave up 0 bases, with 10 bases separating them. Germline V gene sequence: CDR1 MNHEY, CDR2 SVGAGI. CDR3 length: 15 residues. This chain's CDR3 is CASSSNYDSYNEQFF. In nucleotides, the CDR3 is TGTGCCAGCAGTTCTAATTATGACTCCTACAATGAGCAGTTCTTC.

This clonotype was counted between two and nine times. The chain has TRBV7-2 and TRBJ1-2, with D tentatively TRBD1 (5 bases). The germline CDR1 and CDR2 sequences are SGHTA and FQGNSA. The CDR3 covers 13 residues. V lost 9 bases, J lost 6 bases, and 17 bases lay in between. The CDR3 is CASSLRDWDGYTF. CDR3 DNA: TGTGCCAGTAGCCTCAGGGATTGGGATGGCTACACCTTC.

In its sample, this clonotype was seen a few times. The chain couples TRBV7-9 to TRBJ2-5, with D unresolved. V lost 2 bases to trimming and J lost 3 bases, with 13 bases between them. The CDR3 has 15 residues. Germline V lookup: CDR1 SEHNR, CDR2 FQNEAQ (reference sequence). This CDR3 reads CASSLRVLLEETQYF. In nucleotides, the CDR3 is TGTGCCAGCAGCTTAAGGGTCCTGTTAGAAGAGACCCAGTACTTC.

The rearrangement links TRBV6-5 to TRBJ2-3; no clear D gene. Trimming left V 6 bases short and J 5 bases short, with 21 bases between. CDR1 is MNHEY and CDR2 is SVGAGI in the germline V gene. The CDR3 contains 16 residues. CDR3: CASRMGQADEGDTQYF. The CDR3 region has the DNA TGTGCCAGCAGAATGGGTCAGGCCGACGAAGGAGATACGCAGTATTTT.

This clonotype was detected only a few times. V usage is TRBV9 and J usage is TRBJ1-2; D gene uncertain. In germline, CDR1 is SGDLS, CDR2 YYNGEE. Trimming removed 6 bases at V and 2 bases at J, with 8 bases between. The CDR3 length is 12 residues. CDR3 sequence: CASNSDNYGYTF. In DNA, the CDR3 is TGTGCCAGCAACTCGGACAACTATGGCTACACCTTC.

The chain couples TRBV21-1 to TRBJ2-7; the table names TRBD1, a call not compared with the DNA. TRBV21-1 is a pseudogene locus. The CDR3 sequence is 17 residues long. The CDR3 nucleotides are TGTGCCAGCAGCACCGGCCGGGGAAGGGAGCCCTCCTACGAGCAGTACTTC. Translated: CASSTGRGREPSYEQYF.

The chain has TRBV4-3 and TRBJ2-5; the match to TRBD2 covers 9 bases. Germline-derived CDR1 and CDR2 are LGHNA and YSLEER. The trim removed 1 base at V and 1 base at J, leaving 10 bases unmatched. CDR3 size: 18 residues. CDR3 in amino acids: CASSQVWLAGSSQETQYF. The CDR3 DNA sequence: TGCGCCAGCAGCCAAGTTTGGCTAGCGGGGAGCAGCCAAGAGACCCAGTACTTC.

This clonotype was observed a few times. The V gene is TRBV29-1, the J gene TRBJ2-5, with 11 bases that match TRBD2. Germline-derived CDR1 and CDR2 are SQVTM and ANQGSEA. The J segment lost 7 bases and the V segment lost 6 bases, leaving 16 bases of the junction unmatched. This CDR3 contains 16 residues. The CDR3 spells CSVTLAGDHPVGTQYF. The CDR3 DNA reads as TGCAGCGTGACACTAGCGGGGGACCACCCCGTGGGGACCCAGTACTTC.

The chain recombines TRBV12-3 or TRBV12-4 with TRBJ2-5; 8 bases are a match to TRBD2. The CDR3 extends over 14 amino acids. The V and J ends lost 5 bases and 4 bases, in that order; junction bases with no gene match: 6. As DNA, the CDR3 is TGTGCCAGCAGTCCCGGGACTAGGAGAGAGACCCAGTACTTC. Its translation is CASSPGTRRETQYF.

The chain couples TRBV2 to TRBJ2-1, with D perhaps TRBD2 (6 bases). In germline, CDR1 is SNHLY, CDR2 FYNNEI. This CDR3 contains 18 residues. Trimming shortened V by 2 bases and J by 0 bases, and 17 bases separated the two germline ends. The CDR3 is CASSERSGVTSSYNEQFF. CDR3 nucleotides: TGTGCCAGCAGTGAAAGATCGGGGGTAACAAGCTCCTACAATGAGCAGTTCTTC.

Many counts were recorded for this clonotype. V gene TRBV29-1 combines with J gene TRBJ2-3; no firm D call. V lost 4 bases and J lost 3, with 8 bases in between. The CDR3 runs 12 residues. Germline V gives CDR1 SQVTM, CDR2 ANQGSEA. The CDR3 DNA is TGCAGCGTTGGTGGGTTGACAGATACGCAGTATTTT. Translated, it gives CSVGGLTDTQYF.

This chain connects TRBV4-1 to TRBJ2-4; 8 bases match TRBD2. The J call may be wrong; the DNA end is better matched by TRBJ2-7. The CDR3 is 15 residues long. Per the germline V gene, CDR1 is MGHRA and CDR2 is YSYEKL. The CDR3 is CASSPTGLAGYEQYF. The CDR3 coding sequence is TGCGCCAGCAGCCCCACGGGTCTAGCGGGCTACGAGCAGTACTTC.

This clonotype has only a few counts. The chain combines TRBV20-1 with TRBJ2-6; D call uncertain. Germline V gives CDR1 DFQATT, CDR2 SNEGSKA (reference sequence). The CDR3 is made up of 12 amino acids. The V and J ends lost 5 bases and 4 bases respectively, with 6 bases between them. The CDR3 loop is CSASPGANVLTF. The CDR3 DNA is TGCAGTGCTTCCCCCGGGGCCAACGTCCTGACTTTC.

In this sample, this clonotype turned up a few times. This sequence joins TRBV12-3 or TRBV12-4 and TRBJ2-2; no definite D call. Deletions cut 6 bases from V and 5 bases from J, with 10 bases between. There are 13 residues in the CDR3. CDR3: CASSQVLTGELFF. DNA for the CDR3: TGTGCCAGCAGCCAGGTTCTTACCGGGGAGCTGTTTTTT.

This sequence joins TRBV20-1 and TRBJ2-3; D is perhaps TRBD2 (6 bases). This CDR3 is built from 14 residues. V was clipped by 4 bases and J by 3 bases, with 14 bases between them. Germline lookup yields CDR1 DFQATT and CDR2 SNEGSKA (reference sequence). The CDR3: CSATDVGGTDTQYF. In nucleotides, the CDR3 is TGCAGTGCTACGGACGTCGGGGGTACAGATACGCAGTATTTT.

The V and J genes are TRBV6-2 or TRBV6-3 and TRBJ2-1; 10 nucleotides line up with TRBD2. CDR3 length: 22 residues. Per the germline V gene, CDR1 is MNHEY and CDR2 is SVGEGT. V lost 0 bases to trimming and J lost 4 bases; unmatched junction nucleotides: 21. This CDR3 is CASSYSRGTSVPNALFYNEQFF. In nucleotides, the CDR3 is TGTGCCAGCAGTTACTCCCGTGGGACTAGCGTCCCCAATGCGCTTTTTTACAATGAGCAGTTCTTC.

This clonotype was counted at least ten times. At one end the junction does not follow the germline gene, possibly because of a read error. The CDR3 loop reads CASSAHTDTQYF. The CDR3 coding sequence is TGTGCCAGCAGCGCCCACACAGATACGCAGTATTTT. The V and J genes are TRBV5-1 and TRBJ2-3, with D uncertain. Germline V CDR1 and CDR2: SGHRS, YFSETQ. The CDR3 has 12 amino acids. The full variable domain, with the rest looked up from reference TRBV5-1 and TRBJ2-3, is KAGVTQTPRYLIKTRGQQVTLSCSPISGHRSVSWYQQTPGQGLQFLFEYFSETQRNKGNFPGRFSGRQFSNSRSEMNVSTLELGDSALYLCASSAHTDTQYFGPGTRLTVL.

This clonotype was seen only once. The rearrangement uses TRBV13 and TRBJ2-3, with D unresolved. CDR3 length: 17 amino acids. The V end lost 4 bases, the J end lost 3 bases, and 20 bases lay between the germline ends. Per the germline V gene, CDR1 is PRHDT and CDR2 is FYEKMQ (reference sequence). The CDR3, as DNA: TGTGCCAGCAGCTCCACATTGGGCGCATCTCTAACAGATACGCAGTATTTT. Amino acid sequence: CASSSTLGASLTDTQYF.

This clonotype was seen once. This chain connects TRBV6-1 to TRBJ2-6; 7 bases align to TRBD2. The V gene's germline CDR1 is MNHNS and CDR2 SASEGT. V was clipped by 6 bases and J by 0 bases; unmatched bases: 8. The CDR3 has 17 residues. The CDR3, as DNA: TGTGCCAGCAGGCCAGGGAGGGGCCTCTCTGGGGCCAACGTCCTGACTTTC. Its protein is CASRPGRGLSGANVLTF.

This clonotype was seen only a few times. The V call is TRBV18, the J call TRBJ2-3; no firm D call. Trimming cost V 0 bases and J 4 bases, with 8 bases left between them. There are 14 residues in the CDR3. Germline CDR1 is KGHSH and CDR2 is LQKENI. DNA for the CDR3: TGTGCCAGCTCACCACCAGGGATCGCAGATACGCAGTATTTT. Encoded protein: CASSPPGIADTQYF.